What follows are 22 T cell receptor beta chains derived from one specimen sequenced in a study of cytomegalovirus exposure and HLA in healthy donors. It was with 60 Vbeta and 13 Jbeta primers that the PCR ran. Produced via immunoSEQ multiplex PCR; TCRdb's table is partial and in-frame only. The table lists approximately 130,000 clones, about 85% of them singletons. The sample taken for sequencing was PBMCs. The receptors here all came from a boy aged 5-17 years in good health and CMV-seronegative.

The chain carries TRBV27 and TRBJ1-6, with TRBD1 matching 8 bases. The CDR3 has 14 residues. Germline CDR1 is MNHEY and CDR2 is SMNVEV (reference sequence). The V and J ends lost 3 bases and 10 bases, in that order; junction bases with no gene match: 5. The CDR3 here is CASSFTGGYSPLHF. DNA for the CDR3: TGTGCCAGCAGTTTTACAGGGGGTTACTCACCCCTCCACTTT.

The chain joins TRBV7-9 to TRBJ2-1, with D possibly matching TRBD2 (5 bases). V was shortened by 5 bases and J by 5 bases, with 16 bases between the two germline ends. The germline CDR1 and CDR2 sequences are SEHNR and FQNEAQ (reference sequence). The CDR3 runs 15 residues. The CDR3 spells CASSPDGMTNNEQFF. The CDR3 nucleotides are TGTGCCAGCAGCCCGGACGGGATGACGAACAATGAGCAGTTCTTC.

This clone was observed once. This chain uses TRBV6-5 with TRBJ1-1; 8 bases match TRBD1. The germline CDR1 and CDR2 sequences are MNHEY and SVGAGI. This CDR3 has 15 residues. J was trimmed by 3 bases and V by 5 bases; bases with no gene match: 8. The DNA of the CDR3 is TGTGCCAGCAGTGGACAGGGATTTAGGTACACTGAAGCTTTCTTT. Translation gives CASSGQGFRYTEAFF.

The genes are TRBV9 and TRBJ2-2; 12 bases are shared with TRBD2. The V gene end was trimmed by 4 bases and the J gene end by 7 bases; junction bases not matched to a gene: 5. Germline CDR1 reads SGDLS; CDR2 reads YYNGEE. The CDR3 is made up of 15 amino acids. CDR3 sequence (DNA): TGTGCCAGCAGCCTCAGGACTAGCGGGATCGGGGAGCTGTTTTTT. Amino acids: CASSLRTSGIGELFF.

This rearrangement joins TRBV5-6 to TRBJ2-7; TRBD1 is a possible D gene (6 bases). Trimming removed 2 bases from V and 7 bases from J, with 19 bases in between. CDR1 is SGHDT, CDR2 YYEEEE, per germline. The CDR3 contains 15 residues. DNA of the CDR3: TGTGCCAGCAGCTTAGGGCAGGGGCGACCGAGGGAGCAGTACTTC. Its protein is CASSLGQGRPREQYF.

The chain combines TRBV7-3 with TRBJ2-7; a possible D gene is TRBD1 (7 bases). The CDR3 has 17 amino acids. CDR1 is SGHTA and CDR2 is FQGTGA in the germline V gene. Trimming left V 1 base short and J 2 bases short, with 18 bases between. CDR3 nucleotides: TGTGCCAGCAGCTTAATCCGGGTGCAGGGGGGCACCTACGAGCAGTACTTC. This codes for CASSLIRVQGGTYEQYF.

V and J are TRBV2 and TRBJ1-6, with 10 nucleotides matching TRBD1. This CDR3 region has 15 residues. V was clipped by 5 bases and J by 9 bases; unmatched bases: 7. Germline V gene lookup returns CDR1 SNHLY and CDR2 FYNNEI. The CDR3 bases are TGTGCCAGCAGTCTGGACAGGGGGGGCTCTTCACCCCTCCACTTT. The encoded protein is CASSLDRGGSSPLHF.

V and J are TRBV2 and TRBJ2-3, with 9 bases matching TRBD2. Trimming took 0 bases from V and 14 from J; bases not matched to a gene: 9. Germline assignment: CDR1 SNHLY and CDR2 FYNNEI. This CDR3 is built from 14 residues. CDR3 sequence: CASSEAPQRGALYF. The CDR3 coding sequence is TGTGCCAGCAGTGAAGCCCCCCAGCGGGGGGCCCTGTATTTT.

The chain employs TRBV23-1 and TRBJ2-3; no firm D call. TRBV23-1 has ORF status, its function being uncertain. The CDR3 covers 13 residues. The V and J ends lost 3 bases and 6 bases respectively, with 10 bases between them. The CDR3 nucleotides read TGCGCCAGCAGTCATCCCCTTCTGGATACGCAGTATTTT. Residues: CASSHPLLDTQYF.

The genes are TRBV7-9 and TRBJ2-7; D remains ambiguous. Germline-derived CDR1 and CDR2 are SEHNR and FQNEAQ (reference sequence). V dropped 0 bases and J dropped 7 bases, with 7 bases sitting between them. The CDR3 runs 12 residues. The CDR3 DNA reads TGTGCCAGCAGCTTAGCGGGCAGTGAGCAGTACTTC. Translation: CASSLAGSEQYF.

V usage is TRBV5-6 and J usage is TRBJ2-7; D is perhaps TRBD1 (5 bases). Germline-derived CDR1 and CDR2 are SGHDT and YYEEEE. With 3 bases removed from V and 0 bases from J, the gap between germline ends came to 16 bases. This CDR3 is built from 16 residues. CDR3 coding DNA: TGTGCCAGCAGCTCCACAAATGACAGACGCTCCTACGAGCAGTACTTC. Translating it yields CASSSTNDRRSYEQYF.

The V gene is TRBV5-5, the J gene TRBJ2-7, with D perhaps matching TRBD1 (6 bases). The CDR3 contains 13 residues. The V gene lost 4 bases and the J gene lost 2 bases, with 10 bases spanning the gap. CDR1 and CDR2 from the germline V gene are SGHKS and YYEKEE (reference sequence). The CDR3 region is CASSRDTTYEQYF. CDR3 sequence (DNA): TGTGCCAGCAGCAGGGACACGACCTACGAGCAGTACTTC.

The CDR3, as DNA: TGTGCCAGCAGTCCCTCGGGGTGGAAGTTCAATGAGCAGTTCTTC. Translation: CASSPSGWKFNEQFF. V usage is TRBV6-7 and J usage is TRBJ2-1, with D possibly TRBD2 on 5 matching bases. TRBV6-7 carries the ORF label, with uncertain function. V dropped 5 bases and J dropped 6 bases, with 17 bases sitting between them. The length of the CDR3 is 15 residues.

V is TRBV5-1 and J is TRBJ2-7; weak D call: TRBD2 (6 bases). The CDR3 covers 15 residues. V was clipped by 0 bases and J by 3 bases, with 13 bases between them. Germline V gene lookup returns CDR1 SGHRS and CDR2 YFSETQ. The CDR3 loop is CASSLAPGVSYEQYF. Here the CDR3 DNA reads TGCGCCAGCAGCTTGGCGCCGGGAGTAAGCTACGAGCAGTACTTC.

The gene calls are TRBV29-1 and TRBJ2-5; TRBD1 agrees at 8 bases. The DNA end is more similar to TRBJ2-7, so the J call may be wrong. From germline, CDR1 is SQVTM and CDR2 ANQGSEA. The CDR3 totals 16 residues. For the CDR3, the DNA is TGCAGCGTTGAAGTTATGGGTGGACAGGGTTTTTCCGAGCAGTACTTC. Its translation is CSVEVMGGQGFSEQYF.

CDR3 bases: TGTGCCAACCACGCCACCATCTACCGAACGGATGGCTACACCTTC. It translates to CANHATIYRTDGYTF. The J gene is TRBJ1-2, the V gene TRBV6-4; D is undetermined. With 10 bases removed from V and 6 bases from J, the gap between germline ends came to 24 bases. This CDR3 contains 15 residues. The germline CDR1 and CDR2 sequences are MRHNA and SNTAGT.

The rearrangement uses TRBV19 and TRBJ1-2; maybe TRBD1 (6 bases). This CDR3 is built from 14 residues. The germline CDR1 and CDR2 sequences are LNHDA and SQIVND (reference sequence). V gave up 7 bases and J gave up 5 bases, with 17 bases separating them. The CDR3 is CASTTAGEGYGYTF. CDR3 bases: TGTGCCAGTACGACGGCAGGGGAAGGGTATGGCTACACCTTC. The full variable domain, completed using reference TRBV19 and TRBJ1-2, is DGGITQSPKYLFRKEGQNVTLSCEQNLNHDAMYWYRQDPGQGLRLIYYSQIVNDFQKGDIAEGYSVSREKKESFPLTVTSAQKNPTAFYLCASTTAGEGYGYTFGSGTRLTVV.

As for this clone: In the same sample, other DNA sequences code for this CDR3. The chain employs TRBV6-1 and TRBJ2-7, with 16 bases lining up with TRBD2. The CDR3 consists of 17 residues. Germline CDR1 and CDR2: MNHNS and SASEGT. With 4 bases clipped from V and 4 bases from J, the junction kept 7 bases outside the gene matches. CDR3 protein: CASSGPGLAGGPYEQYF. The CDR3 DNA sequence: TGTGCCAGCAGTGGGCCGGGACTAGCGGGGGGGCCGTACGAGCAGTACTTC.

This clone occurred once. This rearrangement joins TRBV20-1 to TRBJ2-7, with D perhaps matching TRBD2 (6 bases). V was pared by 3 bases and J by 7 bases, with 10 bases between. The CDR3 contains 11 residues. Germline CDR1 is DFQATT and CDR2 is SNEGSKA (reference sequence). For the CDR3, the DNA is TGCAGTGCTAGGGGGGGAAGGGAGCAGTACTTC. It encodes CSARGGREQYF.

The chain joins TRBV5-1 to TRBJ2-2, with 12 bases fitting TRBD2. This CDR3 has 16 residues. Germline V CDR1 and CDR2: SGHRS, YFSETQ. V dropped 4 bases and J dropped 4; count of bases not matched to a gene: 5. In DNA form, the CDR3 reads TGCGCCAGCAGCCTGACTAGCGGGAGCGGCACCGGGGAGCTGTTTTTT. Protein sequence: CASSLTSGSGTGELFF.

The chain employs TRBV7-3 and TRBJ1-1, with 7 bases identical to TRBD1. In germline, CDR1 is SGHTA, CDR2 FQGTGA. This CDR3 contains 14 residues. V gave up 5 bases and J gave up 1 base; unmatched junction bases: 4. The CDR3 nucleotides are TGTGCCAGCAGCGCCGGGACAGCGAACACTGAAGCTTTCTTT. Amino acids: CASSAGTANTEAFF. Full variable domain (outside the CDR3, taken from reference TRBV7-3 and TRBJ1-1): GAGVSQTPSNKVTEKGKYVELRCDPISGHTALYWYRQSLGQGPEFLIYFQGTGAADDSGLPNDRFFAVRPEGSVSTLKIQRTERGDSAVYLCASSAGTANTEAFFGQGTRLTVV.

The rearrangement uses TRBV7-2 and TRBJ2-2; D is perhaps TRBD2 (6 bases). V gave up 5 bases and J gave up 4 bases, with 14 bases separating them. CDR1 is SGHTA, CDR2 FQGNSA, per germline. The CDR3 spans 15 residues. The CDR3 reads CASSASGVSTGELFF. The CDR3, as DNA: TGTGCCAGCAGCGCATCGGGAGTCAGCACCGGGGAGCTGTTTTTT.